A single sample is the source of the 26 T cell receptor beta chains below, sequenced in a study of blood T cells in healthy people across ages. PCR was performed a second time for about 6 to 11 cycles using a sample-barcoded 5' primer and a J-beta primer mix. TCRdb called the 5' RACE reads again in MiXCR, with one record for every CDR3 protein. The sample holds hundreds of thousands of distinct CDR3 sequences, 40% to 65% seen once. Sample: blood. All receptors come from a man older than 75 in good health.

The chain recombines TRBV7-2 with TRBJ2-7, with D unclear. This CDR3 spans 14 amino acids. Trimming took off 0 bases at V and 1 base at J, with 7 bases between the two ends. In germline, CDR1 is SGHTA, CDR2 FQGNSA. The CDR3 bases are TGTGCCAGCAGCTTAGCAGCGCAGTCCTACGAGCAGTACTTC. Translating gives CASSLAAQSYEQYF.

The chain links TRBV29-1 to TRBJ2-7; the D call may be TRBD1 or TRBD2 (5 bases each). V shed 0 bases and J shed 2 bases, with 5 bases lying between them. Germline loops: CDR1 SQVTM, CDR2 ANQGSEA. This CDR3 has 12 amino acids. The CDR3 DNA reads TGCAGCGTTGAAGAGGGACCCTACGAGCAGTACTTC. This codes for CSVEEGPYEQYF.

This clonotype was detected a few times. The chain uses TRBV24-1 and TRBJ2-7; D remains ambiguous. CDR1 is KGHDR and CDR2 is SFDVKD in the germline V gene. The CDR3 contains 11 residues. The ends were cut back, 3 bases at V and 5 bases at J, with 4 bases in the middle. CDR3 sequence: CATSDGNEQYF. The CDR3 coding sequence is TGTGCCACCAGTGATGGGAACGAGCAGTACTTC.

This chain links TRBV20-1 with TRBJ2-2, with 10 bases identical to TRBD2. The V gene end was trimmed by 3 bases and the J gene end by 5 bases; junction bases not matched to a gene: 3. CDR1 and CDR2 (germline): DFQATT, SNEGSKA (reference sequence). The CDR3 is made up of 14 amino acids. As DNA, the CDR3 is TGCAGTGCTAGCCTAGCGGGAGAAACCGGGGAGCTGTTTTTT. This codes for CSASLAGETGELFF.

This clonotype was found a few times. This rearrangement joins TRBV5-1 to TRBJ2-3; tentative D call: TRBD2 (6 bases). Per the germline V gene, CDR1 is SGHRS and CDR2 is YFSETQ. The V gene lost 5 bases and the J gene lost 6 bases, with 10 bases spanning the gap. The CDR3 loop spans 12 amino acids. In DNA, the CDR3 is TGCGCCAGCAGTGCCGGAGGGGATACGCAGTATTTT. It specifies CASSAGGDTQYF.

The V call is TRBV24-1, the J call TRBJ2-1, with D unclear. Germline CDR1 reads KGHDR; CDR2 reads SFDVKD. Trimming cost V 12 bases and J 8 bases, with 19 bases left between them. CDR3 size: 13 residues. The CDR3 loop is CASSAISPDEQFF. The CDR3 coding sequence is TGTGCCTCCTCTGCCATCTCTCCGGATGAGCAGTTCTTC.

This clonotype has at least ten counts. The V and J genes are TRBV6-6 and TRBJ2-3; perhaps TRBD1 as D (7 bases). Germline CDR1 MNHNY, CDR2 SVGAGI (reference sequence). The CDR3 covers 14 residues. Deletions cut 6 bases from V and 3 bases from J, with 13 bases between. CDR3 coding DNA: TGTGCCAGCAGGTCGCAGGGGGGTACAGATACGCAGTATTTT. This codes for CASRSQGGTDTQYF.

This clonotype was seen a single time. The chain joins TRBV9 to TRBJ2-7; D gene unclear. The J call may be mistaken, given a closer DNA end match to TRBJ2-5. The CDR3 sequence is 13 residues long. Germline lookup yields CDR1 SGDLS and CDR2 YYNGEE. The CDR3 region has the DNA TGTGCCAGCAGCCGCCAATGGGGAGAGACCCAGTACTTC. Protein: CASSRQWGETQYF.

Only a few counts were recorded for this clonotype. The chain couples TRBV27 to TRBJ2-3, with D possibly being TRBD1 or TRBD2 (5 bases each). The CDR3 runs 17 residues. Per germline, CDR1 MNHEY and CDR2 SMNVEV (reference sequence). V was clipped by 0 bases and J by 14 bases, with 27 bases between them. CDR3 residues: CASSLSSERGIHRYAYF. The CDR3, as DNA: TGTGCCAGCAGTTTATCGAGTGAGAGGGGAATCCACAGATACGCGTATTTT.

The chain recombines TRBV12-3 or TRBV12-4 with TRBJ2-2; tentative D call: TRBD2 (5 bases). The CDR3 totals 14 residues. V lost 4 bases and J lost 6, with 12 bases in between. Here the CDR3 DNA reads TGTGCCAGCAGTTGGACCTCCGGGGCCGGGGAGCTGTTTTTT. Its protein product is CASSWTSGAGELFF.

The V and J genes are TRBV4-1 and TRBJ2-1; 7 positions agree with TRBD2. Germline CDR1 and CDR2: MGHRA and YSYEKL. CDR3 length: 16 residues. The V gene end was trimmed by 4 bases and the J gene end by 5 bases; junction bases not matched to a gene: 11. The CDR3 protein is CASSLGTGGRHNEQFF. The DNA of the CDR3 is TGCGCCAGCAGCCTCGGAACGGGGGGACGCCACAATGAGCAGTTCTTC.

This sequence joins TRBV2 and TRBJ2-1; 10 nucleotides match TRBD1. V shed 4 bases and J 1 base; nucleotides not matched to a gene: 1. The germline V gene encodes CDR1 SNHLY and CDR2 FYNNEI. The CDR3 is made up of 15 amino acids. CDR3 nucleotide sequence: TGTGCCAGCAGTGGACAGGGGGCATCCTACAATGAGCAGTTCTTC. This sequence encodes CASSGQGASYNEQFF. The variable domain in full, completed from reference TRBV2 and TRBJ2-1, reads EPEVTQTPSHQVTQMGQEVILRCVPISNHLYFYWYRQILGQKVEFLVSFYNNEISEKSEIFDDQFSVERPDGSNFTLKIRSTKLEDSAMYFCASSGQGASYNEQFFGPGTRLTVL.

The chain is built from TRBV6-1 and TRBJ1-6; D uncertain. The CDR3 covers 12 residues. CDR1 is MNHNS, CDR2 SASEGT, per germline. V was pared by 0 bases and J by 12 bases, with 6 bases between. DNA for the CDR3: TGTGCCAGCAGTGAAGCGCGGGAACCCCTCCACTTT. Its protein product is CASSEAREPLHF.

This rearrangement joins TRBV9 to TRBJ1-5, with a tentative D call TRBD1 (6 bases). The CDR3 has 15 residues. The germline CDR1 and CDR2 sequences are SGDLS and YYNGEE. V lost 0 bases, J lost 4 bases, and 11 bases lay in between. The CDR3 region is CASSVDGQLNQPQHF. DNA for the CDR3: TGTGCCAGCAGCGTAGACGGACAGCTAAATCAGCCCCAGCATTTT. The full variable domain, its missing parts supplied by reference TRBV9 and TRBJ1-5, is DSGVTQTPKHLITATGQRVTLRCSPRSGDLSVYWYQQSLDQGLQFLIQYYNGEERAKGNILERFSAQQFPDLHSELNLSSLELGDSALYFCASSVDGQLNQPQHFGDGTRLSIL.

This chain connects TRBV6-2 or TRBV6-3 to TRBJ2-4; D is perhaps TRBD2 (6 bases). Trimming stripped 5 bases from V and 6 bases from J, with 14 bases between. Germline V gives CDR1 MNHEY, CDR2 SVGEGT. The CDR3 is made up of 14 amino acids. The CDR3 nucleotides are TGTGCCAGCAGTAACGCGGGACTCTCAAACATTCAGTACTTC. Encoded protein: CASSNAGLSNIQYF.

The sample holds a few counts of this clonotype. The V call is TRBV5-6, the J call TRBJ2-1; D possibly corresponds to TRBD1 (6 bases). The V end was cut by 2 bases, the J end by 2 bases, with 11 bases between. This CDR3 has 15 residues. Germline V lookup: CDR1 SGHDT, CDR2 YYEEEE. The CDR3 sequence is CASSLRDTAYNEQFF. In nucleotides, the CDR3 is TGTGCCAGCAGCTTACGGGACACGGCCTACAATGAGCAGTTCTTC.

The chain combines TRBV6-5 with TRBJ2-7; TRBD1 matches 7 bases. Germline CDR1 and CDR2: MNHEY and SVGAGI. This CDR3 spans 14 amino acids. J was trimmed by 7 bases and V by 5 bases; bases with no gene match: 11. The CDR3 protein is CASSTLDRSHEQYF. CDR3 nucleotides: TGTGCCAGCAGTACGTTGGACAGGTCGCATGAGCAGTACTTC.

The V and J genes are TRBV6-5 and TRBJ2-7, with 7 bases lining up with TRBD1. Germline V CDR1 and CDR2: MNHEY, SVGAGI. V dropped 2 bases and J dropped 2; count of bases not matched to a gene: 3. CDR3 size: 14 residues. In DNA form, the CDR3 reads TGTGCCAGCAGTTACAATAGGGGGCCCTACGAGCAGTACTTC. This encodes CASSYNRGPYEQYF.

The V call is TRBV27, the J call TRBJ1-6, with D perhaps TRBD1 (5 bases). The germline gives CDR1 MNHEY, CDR2 SMNVEV (reference sequence). CDR3 size: 16 residues. Between the trimmed V and J ends, which lost 4 bases and 0 bases, there was a span of 10 bases. The CDR3 region has the DNA TGTGCCAGCAGTTCACGGACAACCTCCTATAATTCACCCCTCCACTTT. Translated: CASSSRTTSYNSPLHF.

The CDR3 DNA sequence: TGCGCCAGCAGCTTGGAGGGACAGGGGGCGCAGGCTGAAGCTTTCTTT. Translating gives CASSLEGQGAQAEAFF. This rearrangement joins TRBV5-1 to TRBJ1-1; 12 nucleotides align to TRBD1. Per the germline V gene, CDR1 is SGHRS and CDR2 is YFSETQ. With 0 bases clipped from V and 6 bases from J, the junction kept 6 bases outside the gene matches. There are 16 residues in the CDR3.

This sequence joins TRBV7-2 and TRBJ2-7; 9 bases line up with TRBD2. The V and J ends lost 1 base and 7 bases, in that order; junction bases with no gene match: 8. Germline CDR1 and CDR2: SGHTA and FQGNSA. This CDR3 spans 15 amino acids. Here the CDR3 DNA reads TGTGCCAGCAGCTTAGAGCCTGGCGGGAGGGGTGAGCAGTACTTC. It codes for CASSLEPGGRGEQYF. The entire variable domain, with the rest obtained from reference TRBV7-2 and TRBJ2-7, is as follows: GAGVSQSPSNKVTEKGKDVELRCDPISGHTALYWYRQSLGQGLEFLIYFQGNSAPDKSGLPSDRFSAERTGGSVSTLTIQRTQQEDSAVYLCASSLEPGGRGEQYFGPGTRLTVT.

The V gene is TRBV6-1, the J gene TRBJ1-1, with D possibly being TRBD1 (5 bases). CDR3 length: 14 residues. Germline loops: CDR1 MNHNS, CDR2 SASEGT. Trimming stripped 7 bases from V and 1 base from J, with 13 bases between. CDR3 in DNA: TGTGCCAGCACCAGGGACTTAAAGAACACTGAAGCTTTCTTT. It specifies CASTRDLKNTEAFF.

This rearrangement joins TRBV4-1 to TRBJ1-2; 10 nucleotides line up with TRBD1. V was pared by 0 bases and J by 6 bases, with 7 bases of the junction left unmatched. The CDR3 contains 16 residues. Germline V gene data show CDR1 as MGHRA and CDR2 as YSYEKL. This chain's CDR3 is CASSQDGTGDFHGYTF. CDR3 in DNA: TGCGCCAGCAGCCAAGATGGGACAGGGGACTTCCATGGCTACACCTTC.

This chain links TRBV5-1 with TRBJ2-1; weak D call: TRBD2 (6 bases). V was clipped by 4 bases and J by 5 bases, with 16 bases between them. The V gene's germline CDR1 is SGHRS and CDR2 YFSETQ. The CDR3 has 15 residues. The CDR3 DNA reads TGCGCCAGCAGCCCCGCGGGACGGTCCAACAATGAGCAGTTCTTC. The encoded protein is CASSPAGRSNNEQFF.

The genes are TRBV7-9 and TRBJ2-5, with D possibly being TRBD1 or TRBD2 (5 bases each). Trimming removed 5 bases from V and 11 bases from J, with 18 bases in between. CDR1 SEHNR and CDR2 FQNEAQ come from the germline V gene (reference sequence). The CDR3 length is 13 residues. In DNA, the CDR3 is TGTGCCAGCAGCCCCCGGGGCAACAATGAGCAGTACTTC. It is translated as CASSPRGNNEQYF.

The rearrangement joins TRBV10-3 to TRBJ1-2, with D tentatively TRBD1 (5 bases). V was pared by 0 bases and J by 8 bases, with 7 bases between. This CDR3 region has 12 residues. CDR1 ENHRY and CDR2 SYGVKD come from the germline V gene. In DNA form, the CDR3 reads TGTGCCATCAGTGAGTCACCAGGGGGCTACACCTTC. It yields the protein CAISESPGGYTF.